The source of this TCR beta chain is a study of blood T cell repertoires in COVID-19. Background on the study: T cells, B-cell-depleted T cells, or PBMCs supplied cDNA or gDNA.

The CDR3 consists of 14 residues. CDR1 MNHEY and CDR2 SVGAGI come from the germline V gene. Trimming stripped 6 bases from V and 0 bases from J, with 12 bases between. Original data processing: From reference gene primer amplification, estimates of nucleated cell counts were derived. Libraries were prepared by immunoSEQ multiplex PCR; TCRdb keeps only in-frame clonotypes and omits some of them. V and J calls and clone size follow that table, whereas D and trimming were derived from the DNA. The repertoire holds 350,000 to 450,000 clones, around 84% seen once, with under 4% in the top ten. The rearrangement uses TRBV6-5 and TRBJ2-7; the D gene is possibly TRBD1 (6 bases). This TCR was recovered from a woman aged 18-29 years with acute or convalescent COVID-19. Sequenced sample: peripheral blood. This CDR3 is CASRKEDSSYEQYF. The CDR3 DNA is TGTGCCAGCAGGAAGGAGGACAGCTCCTACGAGCAGTACTTC.